The rows below give T cell receptor beta chains drawn from one sample of a study of blood T cell repertoires in COVID-19. Measured with immunoSEQ multiplex PCR; TCRdb has only the in-frame clones, and not every one. The table shows around 140,000 clones, with roughly 90% occurring only once. Sequenced material: peripheral blood. Receptors were obtained from a man aged 65 to 79 with active COVID-19. Each CDR3 is given with its conserved first and last residue. The D gene is left open where the match is weak. Only part of the rows carry a size: once, few, many, or a class if the clone is expanded.

D: .
J: TRBJ2-2
V: TRBV4-1
length: 17
size: few
CDR3: CASSLAYTGSNTGELFF
DNA: TGCGCCAGCAGCCTTGCGTATACGGGATCGAACACCGGGGAGCTGTTTTTT

D: .
J: TRBJ2-1
V: TRBV19
length: 11
size: .
CDR3: CASTGDGEQFF
DNA: TGTGCCAGTACAGGGGACGGTGAGCAGTTCTTC

D: TRBD1
J: TRBJ2-3
V: TRBV24-1
length: 15
size: .
CDR3: CATSVNRGGTDTQYF
DNA: TGTGCCACCAGTGTCAACAGGGGAGGCACAGATACGCAGTATTTT

D: .
J: TRBJ2-7
V: TRBV10-3
length: 13
size: .
CDR3: CALAREGAYEQYF
DNA: TGTGCCCTAGCGAGGGAGGGGGCCTACGAGCAGTACTTC

D: TRBD1
J: TRBJ1-3
V: TRBV5-1
length: 17
size: .
CDR3: CASSLVGQGFSGNTIYF
DNA: TGCGCCAGCAGCTTAGTGGGACAGGGTTTCTCTGGAAACACCATATATTTT

D: TRBD2
J: TRBJ2-7
V: TRBV5-1
length: 14
size: .
CDR3: CASSQGTINYEQYF
DNA: TGCGCCAGCAGCCAAGGGACTATAAACTACGAGCAGTACTTC

D: .
J: TRBJ2-2
V: TRBV5-8
length: 17
size: .
CDR3: CASILPPGLQLTGELFF
DNA: TGTGCCAGCATCCTGCCCCCGGGACTTCAACTCACCGGGGAGCTGTTTTTT

D: TRBD1
J: TRBJ2-7
V: TRBV10-3
length: 12
size: .
CDR3: CAIMGQGYEQYF
DNA: TGTGCCATCATGGGACAGGGCTACGAGCAGTACTTC

D: TRBD1
J: TRBJ2-5
V: TRBV11-2
length: 15
size: .
CDR3: CASSPLAGGKETQYF
DNA: TGTGCCAGCAGCCCCCTGGCAGGGGGTAAAGAGACCCAGTACTTC

D: TRBD1
J: TRBJ1-2
V: TRBV11-2
length: 16
size: .
CDR3: CASSLVGGQGANGYTF
DNA: TGTGCCAGCAGCTTAGTAGGGGGACAGGGGGCGAATGGCTACACCTTC

D: .
J: TRBJ1-2
V: TRBV18
length: 13
size: .
CDR3: CASSPPSSYGYTF
DNA: TGTGCCAGCTCACCCCCTTCGTCCTATGGCTACACCTTC

D: TRBD1
J: TRBJ1-1
V: TRBV28
length: 14
size: .
CDR3: CASSLPTGGAEAFF
DNA: TGTGCCAGCAGTTTGCCTACAGGGGGCGCTGAAGCTTTCTTT

D: .
J: TRBJ2-7
V: TRBV6-6
length: 13
size: few
CDR3: CASNSGPTYEQYF
DNA: TGTGCCAGCAATTCAGGGCCGACCTACGAGCAGTACTTC

D: TRBD1
J: TRBJ2-1
V: TRBV7-7
length: 15
size: .
CDR3: CASSLTGGSYNEQFF
DNA: TGTGCTAGCAGCTTAACAGGGGGCTCCTACAATGAGCAGTTCTTC

D: TRBD2
J: TRBJ2-1
V: TRBV6-2/TRBV6-3
length: 15
size: .
CDR3: CASSYRGLAGPEQFF
DNA: TGTGCCAGCAGTTACCGCGGACTAGCGGGACCTGAGCAGTTCTTC

D: TRBD2
J: TRBJ2-7
V: TRBV5-4
length: 17
size: few
CDR3: CASSFGTSGRGSYEQYF
DNA: TGTGCCAGCAGCTTCGGGACTAGCGGGAGAGGTTCCTACGAGCAGTACTTC

D: .
J: TRBJ2-1
V: TRBV5-6
length: 14
size: .
CDR3: CASTPGDSYNEQFF
DNA: TGTGCCAGCACCCCGGGAGACTCCTACAATGAGCAGTTCTTC

D: TRBD2
J: TRBJ2-1
V: TRBV19
length: 15
size: .
CDR3: CASTDQGLASGEQFF
DNA: TGTGCCAGTACAGACCAGGGACTAGCTTCCGGTGAGCAGTTCTTC

D: TRBD1
J: TRBJ2-2
V: TRBV2
length: 14
size: .
CDR3: CASRGQGVVGELFF
DNA: TGTGCCAGCAGAGGACAGGGGGTAGTTGGGGAGCTGTTTTTT

D: .
J: TRBJ1-2
V: TRBV21-1
length: 9
size: .
CDR3: CASANGYTF
DNA: TGTGCCAGCGCGAATGGCTACACCTTC

D: TRBD1
J: TRBJ1-6
V: TRBV18
length: 15
size: .
CDR3: CASSRRTGPDSPLHF
DNA: TGTGCCAGCTCACGCCGGACAGGCCCGGATTCACCCCTCCACTTT

D: TRBD2
J: TRBJ2-5
V: TRBV7-2
length: 14
size: once
CDR3: CASSPALAGETQYF
DNA: TGTGCCAGCAGCCCCGCGCTAGCGGGAGAGACCCAGTACTTC

D: .
J: TRBJ1-5
V: TRBV27
length: 14
size: .
CDR3: CASSTAGGNQPQHF
DNA: TGTGCCAGCAGTACCGCCGGGGGCAATCAGCCCCAGCATTTT

D: .
J: TRBJ1-1
V: TRBV5-4
length: 13
size: once
CDR3: CASSRQGNTEAFF
DNA: TGTGCCAGCAGCCGTCAGGGAAACACTGAAGCTTTCTTT

D: .
J: TRBJ2-1
V: TRBV27
length: 11
size: .
CDR3: CASFDLGKQFF
DNA: TGTGCCAGCTTCGATCTAGGAAAACAGTTCTTC

D: .
J: TRBJ1-1
V: TRBV12-3/TRBV12-4
length: 13
size: .
CDR3: CASRTAGGTEAFF
DNA: TGTGCCAGCAGAACGGCTGGAGGCACTGAAGCTTTCTTT

D: TRBD2
J: TRBJ2-3
V: TRBV2
length: 16
size: .
CDR3: CASSPAGGSPSDTQYF
DNA: TGTGCCAGCAGCCCCGCGGGGGGTAGCCCGTCAGATACGCAGTATTTT

D: .
J: TRBJ2-7
V: TRBV27
length: 14
size: .
CDR3: CASSFFDSPYEQYF
DNA: TGTGCCAGCAGTTTTTTCGACAGTCCCTACGAGCAGTACTTC

D: .
J: TRBJ2-7
V: TRBV10-2
length: 11
size: .
CDR3: CASSEGQAGYF
DNA: TGCGCCAGCAGTGAGGGGCAGGCGGGGTACTTC

D: TRBD2
J: TRBJ2-3
V: TRBV5-4
length: 17
size: .
CDR3: CASSFGGLAGGLDTQYF
DNA: TGTGCCAGCAGCTTCGGCGGACTAGCGGGAGGGTTAGATACGCAGTATTTT

D: .
J: TRBJ2-6
V: TRBV10-3
length: 13
size: .
CDR3: CAIGSPGANVLTF
DNA: TGTGCCATCGGGAGTCCTGGGGCCAACGTCCTGACTTTC

D: .
J: TRBJ1-1
V: TRBV6-6
length: 10
size: .
CDR3: CASSSRGAFF
DNA: TGTGCCAGCAGTTCCCGAGGAGCTTTCTTT

D: .
J: TRBJ2-7
V: TRBV18
length: 14
size: .
CDR3: CASSPQEGRGEQYF
DNA: TGTGCCAGCTCACCACAGGAGGGACGGGGAGAGCAGTACTTC

D: .
J: TRBJ2-2
V: TRBV20-1
length: 11
size: .
CDR3: CRESRAGELFF
DNA: TGCAGAGAGAGCAGGGCGGGGGAGCTGTTTTTT

D: .
J: TRBJ1-2
V: TRBV28
length: 13
size: .
CDR3: CASRPGGGYGYTF
DNA: TGTGCCAGCAGACCCGGGGGGGGGTATGGCTACACCTTC

D: TRBD2
J: TRBJ2-7
V: TRBV19
length: 14
size: .
CDR3: CASSPTSGGYEQYF
DNA: TGTGCCAGTAGCCCGACTAGCGGGGGCTACGAGCAGTACTTC

D: TRBD1
J: TRBJ1-1
V: TRBV20-1
length: 11
size: .
CDR3: CSARDSTEAFF
DNA: TGCAGTGCTCGGGACAGCACTGAAGCTTTCTTT

D: TRBD1
J: TRBJ2-5
V: TRBV24-1
length: 16
size: .
CDR3: CATSSPGDRGRETQYF
DNA: TGTGCCACCAGTTCCCCTGGGGACAGGGGGCGGGAGACCCAGTACTTC

D: TRBD1
J: TRBJ1-1
V: TRBV7-2
length: 14
size: .
CDR3: CASSTRLQGTEAFF
DNA: TGTGCCAGCAGCACGCGTTTACAGGGGACTGAAGCTTTCTTT

D: TRBD2
J: TRBJ2-7
V: TRBV7-9
length: 16
size: few
CDR3: CASSSTSGFSSYEQYF
DNA: TGTGCCAGCAGCTCAACTAGCGGGTTTAGCTCCTACGAGCAGTACTTC

D: .
J: TRBJ1-1
V: TRBV7-9
length: 14
size: .
CDR3: CASSPDGGNTEAFF
DNA: TGTGCCAGCAGTCCCGACGGGGGAAACACTGAAGCTTTCTTT

D: TRBD1
J: TRBJ1-5
V: TRBV19
length: 16
size: .
CDR3: CASSTGQGDGNQPQHF
DNA: TGTGCCAGTAGTACTGGACAGGGGGACGGCAATCAGCCCCAGCATTTT

D: TRBD1
J: TRBJ1-2
V: TRBV4-3
length: 16
size: .
CDR3: CASSSRGQGPNYGYTF
DNA: TGCGCCAGCAGCTCCCGAGGACAGGGGCCAAACTATGGCTACACCTTC

D: TRBD1
J: TRBJ1-1
V: TRBV15
length: 15
size: .
CDR3: CATSRPTGDGTEAFF
DNA: TGTGCCACCAGCAGACCGACAGGGGACGGGACTGAAGCTTTCTTT

D: .
J: TRBJ1-6
V: TRBV28
length: 14
size: few
CDR3: CASTIDRSNSPLHF
DNA: TGTGCCAGCACGATCGACAGATCAAATTCACCCCTCCACTTT

D: .
J: TRBJ1-1
V: TRBV7-8
length: 13
size: .
CDR3: CASFVGTDTEAFF
DNA: TGTGCCAGCTTTGTGGGCACGGACACTGAAGCTTTCTTT

D: TRBD2
J: TRBJ2-3
V: TRBV7-2
length: 17
size: few
CDR3: CASSLTLAGGGADTQYF
DNA: TGTGCCAGCAGCCTTACTCTAGCGGGAGGGGGGGCAGATACGCAGTATTTT

D: TRBD1
J: TRBJ2-7
V: TRBV11-2
length: 15
size: .
CDR3: CASSLDNRGHGEQYF
DNA: TGTGCCAGCAGCTTGGATAACAGGGGGCATGGTGAGCAGTACTTC

D: TRBD1
J: TRBJ2-3
V: TRBV5-1
length: 17
size: .
CDR3: CASSWERRTGGQDTQYF
DNA: TGCGCCAGCAGCTGGGAGAGGAGGACAGGGGGGCAAGATACGCAGTATTTT

D: TRBD1
J: TRBJ1-3
V: TRBV4-1
length: 15
size: .
CDR3: CASSLAGTGGNTIYF
DNA: TGCGCCAGCAGCCTAGCCGGGACAGGGGGAAACACCATATATTTT

D: .
J: TRBJ2-5
V: TRBV27
length: 17
size: .
CDR3: CASSLYRDVQGRETQYF
DNA: TGTGCCAGCAGTTTATACAGGGACGTACAGGGTCGAGAGACCCAGTACTTC

D: .
J: TRBJ2-5
V: TRBV24-1
length: 11
size: few
CDR3: CATSDGETQYF
DNA: TGTGCCACCAGTGATGGCGAGACCCAGTACTTC

D: .
J: TRBJ2-5
V: TRBV15
length: 16
size: .
CDR3: CATSRDFQGILETQYF
DNA: TGTGCCACCAGCAGAGATTTCCAGGGTATCTTGGAGACCCAGTACTTC

D: .
J: TRBJ2-7
V: TRBV6-5
length: 14
size: .
CDR3: CASRPGGSSYEQYF
DNA: TGTGCCAGCAGACCCGGTGGGAGCTCCTACGAGCAGTACTTC

D: TRBD1
J: TRBJ2-7
V: TRBV27
length: 16
size: .
CDR3: CASSFNPGTASYEQYF
DNA: TGTGCCAGCAGTTTCAACCCCGGGACAGCTTCCTACGAGCAGTACTTC

D: .
J: TRBJ1-1
V: TRBV5-1
length: 15
size: .
CDR3: CASSSRGGSNTEAFF
DNA: TGCGCCAGCAGCTCCCGGGGAGGGTCGAACACTGAAGCTTTCTTT

D: TRBD1
J: TRBJ1-6
V: TRBV5-5
length: 19
size: .
CDR3: CASSLNGHRGNSYNSPLHF
DNA: TGTGCCAGCAGCTTGAATGGGCACAGGGGGAACTCCTATAATTCACCCCTCCACTTT